This T cell receptor (beta chain) was observed in a study of blood T cell repertoires in COVID-19 (dated by TCRdb to 2020 to 2021). The study in broad terms: Samples covering the acute and convalescent phases of COVID-19 were provided by collaborators in the United States, Italy and Spain. The prospective study material was composed of cDNA or gDNA derived from T cells, B-cell-depleted T cells, or PBMCs. The dataset comprised deeply sampled blood TCRbeta repertoires from subjects exposed to, actively infected with, or recovered from COVID-19. A freely available public database, intended as a resource for researchers studying the immune response to SARS-CoV-2, is where the repertoires were released. The samples were drawn from two sources: the first 160 participants of the ongoing ImmuneRACE study, and fewer than 1,500 subjects contributed by 6 global collaborators. The sample metadata nearly always contained a de-identified subject ID, COVID-19 status, age in years and sex. Where HLA class I and class II types were available, the types were taken from metadata supplied by the sample provider, not from assay-based typing.

With respect to this clone: Its antigen remains undetermined. No base-level quality is on record; no much larger clone is a single base apart.

Summary of the overall study and its limitations: The quantity of clinical and demographic metadata differed by source and by participant and was supplied without curation.

TCRbeta CDR3 regions were amplified from genomic DNA by means of the immunoSEQ Assay, a bias-controlled multiplex PCR. From the authors' description of their analysis: The number of nucleated cells in each sample was estimated from the amplification of reference gene primers within the assay. To quantify the absolute abundance of each unique TCRbeta CDR3 rearrangement, sequence reads were collapsed and filtered. For each sample, productive Simpson clonality was calculated by taking the square root of Simpson's diversity index across productive rearrangements. As stored in TCRdb, this immuneACCESS dataset retains in-frame rearrangements with V and J assigned. A fraction of the clones does not appear; measured against another copy, unresolved V genes explain less than half of the discrepancy, and the remainder lacks a known reason. Clonal size and the V and J genes are those of that table, whereas D and trimming came from the DNA. The sample records roughly 220,000 clones, approximately 83% of which are singletons. The ten largest clones represent roughly 1.3% of the sample.

Including cysteine and phenylalanine, the CDR3 has 10 amino acids. CDR3 DNA only is kept here, 30 bases in frame from base 1. V drops 5 bases and J drops 10 bases, leaving 10 bases in between. The germline V gene supplies CDR1 SQVTM and CDR2 ANQGSEA. Participants in the prospective study were aged roughly 18 to 90 years, lived in about two dozen United States geographic areas, and enrolled through a virtual design. In the prospective study, participants were assigned to cohorts based on the clinical history participants reported in a screening survey and a study questionnaire. Each participant in the prospective study had whole blood, serum and a nasopharyngeal or oropharyngeal swab collected by mobile phlebotomists. Over an approximately 2-month period, participants in the prospective study had the option of providing additional blood draws and questionnaires. Blood samples from the prospective study were shipped frozen or at room temperature prior to DNA extraction.

This TCR derives from a woman in her forties with acute COVID-19. The rearrangement joined TRBV29-1 to TRBJ2-3; no D gene is confidently identified. The material sequenced was PBMCs or T cells enriched from blood (not recorded which). The CDR3 sequence is CSVLTRSQYF. The base sequence is TGCAGCGTTTTAACCAGGTCGCAGTATTTT.